Shown below are 25 T cell receptor beta chains from a single sample sequenced in a study of shared clonotypes between healthy human individuals. The data were produced by immunoSEQ multiplex PCR, yet TCRdb's version contains in-frame clones alone and is incomplete. The table records around 500,000 clones, less than 80% of them present only once. Specimen: PBMCs. These receptors originate from a woman between 40 and 50 years old in good health. Some clones in this sample may be carry-over from other donors' samples.

Only one count was recorded for this clone. The V and J genes are TRBV9 and TRBJ1-5; tentative D call: TRBD1 (5 bases). The CDR3 runs to 18 residues. V lost 0 bases and J lost 6, with 22 bases in between. Germline CDR1 and CDR2: SGDLS and YYNGEE. The CDR3 spells CASSVEGIQGRGGQPQHF. CDR3 coding DNA: TGTGCCAGCAGCGTAGAGGGGATTCAGGGACGGGGTGGTCAGCCCCAGCATTTT.

The CDR3 coding sequence is TGTGCCAGCAGCGGCGGGAGTGGAGAGACCCAGTACTTC. It translates to CASSGGSGETQYF. The chain couples TRBV5-4 to TRBJ2-5; TRBD2 aligns across 7 bases. The CDR3 has 13 residues. Trimming at V came to 4 bases and at J to 4 bases, leaving 4 bases not matched to a gene. From germline, CDR1 is SGHNT and CDR2 YYREEE (reference sequence).

The rearrangement uses TRBV5-1 and TRBJ2-7; TRBD2 matches at 10 bases. The CDR3 extends over 15 amino acids. From germline, CDR1 is SGHRS and CDR2 YFSETQ. Trimming at V came to 4 bases and at J to 4 bases, leaving 8 bases not matched to a gene. The CDR3 nucleotides read TGCGCCAGCAGCGATCTAGCGGGAGTCGGGTACGAGCAGTACTTC. This translates into CASSDLAGVGYEQYF.

As concerns this clone: This is likely an artifact of a read error, given a far larger clone one base away. This sequence joins TRBV9 and TRBJ2-7, with 14 bases identical to TRBD2. The CDR3 sequence is 17 residues long. Trimming at V came to 3 bases and at J to 0 bases, leaving 5 bases not matched to a gene. Germline CDR1 SGDLS, CDR2 YYNGEE. CDR3 DNA sequence: TGTGCCAGCAGCGCAGGGACTAGCGGGAGTAGCTCCTACGAGCAGTACTTC. It specifies CASSAGTSGSSSYEQYF.

The J gene is TRBJ1-5, the V gene TRBV5-1; D unclear. Trimming stripped 1 base from V and 7 bases from J, with 15 bases between. CDR3 length: 15 amino acids. Germline V CDR1 and CDR2: SGHRS, YFSETQ. Here the CDR3 DNA reads TGCGCCAGCAGCTTGTTCGGCGGTCCGGGCCAGCCCCAGCATTTT. This gives the protein CASSLFGGPGQPQHF.

This clone has only one observation. Different DNA sequences within this sample yield the same CDR3. CDR3 in amino acids: CASSPGSYEQYF. The CDR3 DNA sequence: TGTGCCAGCAGCCCAGGGTCCTACGAGCAGTACTTC. The gene calls are TRBV7-9 and TRBJ2-7; D is perhaps TRBD1 (5 bases). V shed 5 bases and J shed 1 base, with 6 bases lying between them. Germline CDR1 reads SEHNR; CDR2 reads FQNEAQ (reference sequence). The CDR3 runs to 12 residues.

As regards this clone: A read error likely explains this, since a far larger clone differs by one base. The CDR3 sequence is CAWRSAGEDAGELFF. As DNA, the CDR3 is TGTGCCTGGAGGAGTGCAGGGGAGGATGCCGGGGAGCTGTTTTTT. The chain couples TRBV30 to TRBJ2-2, with D possibly being TRBD1 or TRBD2 (6 bases each). The V end was cut by 3 bases, the J end by 6 bases, with 17 bases between. From germline, CDR1 is GTSNPN and CDR2 SVGIG (reference sequence). The CDR3 sequence is 15 residues long.

A note on this clone: The DNA is omitted, as the CDR3 cannot be located on it reliably, and the CDR3 follows TCRdb's listing. The genes are TRBV27 and TRBJ2-7; the table's D call, TRBD1, has no DNA check behind it. CDR1 MNHEY and CDR2 SMNVEV come from the germline V gene (reference sequence). The CDR3 totals 15 residues, both ends included. The CDR3 reads CASSFQGVFGEEQYF.

This clone has only a few counts. V is TRBV30 and J is TRBJ1-6; 7 bases are shared with TRBD1. The CDR3 loop spans 14 amino acids. Losses at the gene ends were 5 bases for V and 7 bases for J; bases not matched to a gene: 8. CDR1 and CDR2 (germline): GTSNPN, SVGIG (reference sequence). This CDR3 is CAWDDLTGNSPLHF. The CDR3 coding sequence is TGTGCCTGGGATGACCTGACAGGGAATTCACCCCTCCACTTT.

The rearrangement links TRBV28 to TRBJ2-7; no reliable D call. Looked up from germline, CDR1 is MDHEN and CDR2 is SYDVKM. This CDR3 has 13 amino acids. The germline V and J ends were trimmed by 5 bases and 7 bases, with 15 bases remaining between them. The CDR3 region is CASSPSPRREQYF. The CDR3, as DNA: TGTGCCAGCAGTCCATCCCCAAGGCGGGAGCAGTACTTC.

The CDR3 reads CASSRGLALRETQYF. As DNA, the CDR3 is TGTGCCAGCAGCCGGGGACTAGCCCTGAGAGAGACCCAGTACTTC. V is TRBV7-2 and J is TRBJ2-5; the match to TRBD2 covers 9 bases. With V trimmed by 5 bases and J by 4 bases, 8 bases remained unmatched. The germline CDR1 and CDR2 sequences are SGHTA and FQGNSA. The CDR3 consists of 15 residues. Full variable domain (remainder filled in from reference TRBV7-2 and TRBJ2-5): GAGVSQSPSNKVTEKGKDVELRCDPISGHTALYWYRQSLGQGLEFLIYFQGNSAPDKSGLPSDRFSAERTGGSVSTLTIQRTQQEDSAVYLCASSRGLALRETQYFGPGTRLLVL.

The CDR3 loop is CASRPGSLLNQPQHF. CDR3 DNA: TGTGCCAGTAGACCGGGGAGTTTGTTGAATCAGCCCCAGCATTTT. The chain employs TRBV19 and TRBJ1-5; D gene uncertain. Germline CDR1 and CDR2: LNHDA and SQIVND (reference sequence). The V gene lost 6 bases and the J gene lost 4 bases, with 16 bases spanning the gap. The CDR3 sequence is 15 residues long. The entire variable domain, with the rest obtained from reference TRBV19 and TRBJ1-5, is as follows: DGGITQSPKYLFRKEGQNVTLSCEQNLNHDAMYWYRQDPGQGLRLIYYSQIVNDFQKGDIAEGYSVSREKKESFPLTVTSAQKNPTAFYLCASRPGSLLNQPQHFGDGTRLSIL.

The V gene is TRBV15, the J gene TRBJ2-7; D remains unclear. Germline values: CDR1 LNHNV, CDR2 YYDKDF (reference sequence). Trimming took off 3 bases at V and 0 bases at J, with 9 bases between the two ends. The CDR3 runs to 14 residues. In DNA form, the CDR3 reads TGTGCCACCAGCAGGGGAATAGGCTCCTACGAGCAGTACTTC. Residues: CATSRGIGSYEQYF. Complete variable domain (other parts from reference TRBV15 and TRBJ2-7): DAMVIQNPRYQVTQFGKPVTLSCSQTLNHNVMYWYQQKSSQAPKLLFHYYDKDFNNEADTPDNFQSRRPNTSFCFLDIRSPGLGDTAMYLCATSRGIGSYEQYFGPGTRLTVT.

The chain has TRBV20-1 and TRBJ2-1; D gene unclear. Germline V gene sequence: CDR1 DFQATT, CDR2 SNEGSKA (reference sequence). The CDR3 contains 11 residues. Deletions cut 3 bases from V and 13 bases from J, with 13 bases between. CDR3 in amino acids: CSARVGEPQFF. For the CDR3, the DNA is TGCAGTGCTAGGGTTGGCGAACCACAGTTCTTC.

V and J are TRBV7-6 and TRBJ2-7, with TRBD1 identical over 8 bases. J gave up 3 bases and V 6 bases, and 10 bases lay outside the gene matches. The length of the CDR3 is 15 residues. The germline gives CDR1 SGHVS, CDR2 FNYEAQ. CDR3 residues: CASSPSGTGIYEQYF. The CDR3 region has the DNA TGTGCCAGCAGTCCATCCGGGACAGGAATCTACGAGCAGTACTTC. Filled out from reference TRBV7-6 and TRBJ2-7, the complete variable domain reads GAGVSQSPRYKVTKRGQDVALRCDPISGHVSLYWYRQALGQGPEFLTYFNYEAQQDKSGLPNDRFSAERPEGSISTLTIQRTEQRDSAMYRCASSPSGTGIYEQYFGPGTRLTVT.

This clone is judged medium-sized. The same CDR3 is also encoded by other DNA sequences in this sample. V is TRBV4-2 and J is TRBJ2-6; perhaps TRBD2 as D (5 bases). The CDR3 is 16 amino acids. Trimming left V 0 bases short and J 4 bases short, with 10 bases between. In germline, CDR1 is LGHNA, CDR2 YNFKEQ. The DNA of the CDR3 is TGTGCCAGCAGCCAAGATCTAGGGAGCGGGGCCAACGTCCTGACTTTC. Translation gives CASSQDLGSGANVLTF.

This clone was observed a handful of times. The chain employs TRBV29-1 and TRBJ1-1; no clear D gene. The length of the CDR3 is 13 residues. Germline CDR1 and CDR2: SQVTM and ANQGSEA. The V gene lost 7 bases and the J gene lost 1 base, with 13 bases spanning the gap. Here the CDR3 reads CSATEFPNTEAFF. The CDR3 DNA reads as TGCAGCGCTACGGAATTCCCGAACACTGAAGCTTTCTTT.

This clone turned up a few times. The gene calls are TRBV2 and TRBJ2-7, with TRBD1 matching over 11 bases. The V and J ends lost 5 bases and 2 bases, in that order; junction bases with no gene match: 2. The CDR3 runs 14 residues. Per germline, CDR1 SNHLY and CDR2 FYNNEI. CDR3 protein: CASSWTGGPYEQYF. CDR3 in DNA: TGTGCCAGCAGTTGGACAGGGGGCCCCTACGAGCAGTACTTC.

The chain uses TRBV7-8 and TRBJ2-1; D may be TRBD2 (6 bases). The germline V gene encodes CDR1 SGHVS and CDR2 FQNEAQ. V was clipped by 6 bases and J by 5 bases, with 17 bases between them. This CDR3 is built from 15 residues. CDR3: CASSSGTASNNEQFF. The CDR3 region has the DNA TGTGCCAGCAGTTCCGGGACTGCATCTAACAATGAGCAGTTCTTC.

On this clone: This same CDR3 is encoded by further DNA sequences in the sample. The gene calls are TRBV9 and TRBJ2-7, with 9 bases identical to TRBD1. The CDR3 totals 15 residues. The germline CDR1 and CDR2 sequences are SGDLS and YYNGEE. J gave up 1 base and V 2 bases, and 4 bases lay outside the gene matches. The CDR3 reads CASSVSGTGSYEQYF. As DNA, the CDR3 is TGTGCCAGCAGCGTCTCCGGGACAGGGTCCTACGAGCAGTACTTC.

The V gene is TRBV7-3, the J gene TRBJ1-1; D is uncertain. V dropped 1 base and J dropped 1 base, with 10 bases sitting between them. CDR1 and CDR2 from the germline V gene are SGHTA and FQGTGA. The CDR3 is 15 amino acids. The CDR3: CASSLNGLKNTEAFF. In DNA form, the CDR3 reads TGTGCCAGCAGCTTAAACGGACTAAAGAACACTGAAGCTTTCTTT. Looking up the rest from reference TRBV7-3 and TRBJ1-1 gives the full variable domain: GAGVSQTPSNKVTEKGKYVELRCDPISGHTALYWYRQSLGQGPEFLIYFQGTGAADDSGLPNDRFFAVRPEGSVSTLKIQRTERGDSAVYLCASSLNGLKNTEAFFGQGTRLTVV.

This clone has a handful of counts. The chain joins TRBV7-2 to TRBJ2-2; a weak D match, TRBD2 (6 bases). V lost 5 bases, J lost 4 bases, and 14 bases lay in between. The CDR3 loop spans 15 amino acids. Germline V lookup: CDR1 SGHTA, CDR2 FQGNSA. CDR3 in DNA: TGTGCCAGCAGCCCCCGAATGGGGGGCACCGGGGAGCTGTTTTTT. It encodes CASSPRMGGTGELFF.

The chain recombines TRBV5-4 with TRBJ1-2, with 11 bases matching TRBD1. The junction had 7 bases not matched to a gene; V was cut back by 3 bases and J by 3 bases. CDR1 and CDR2 (germline): SGHNT, YYREEE (reference sequence). The CDR3 runs to 16 residues. DNA for the CDR3: TGTGCCAGCAGCTCCCTGACGGGACAGGGGGACTATGGCTACACCTTC. This gives the protein CASSSLTGQGDYGYTF.

The sample holds a few counts of this clone. The CDR3 protein is CASLRGGANTEAFF. The CDR3 coding sequence is TGTGCCAGCCTGAGAGGGGGCGCTAACACTGAAGCTTTCTTT. The V gene is TRBV28, the J gene TRBJ1-1; 7 bases are a match to TRBD1. Germline trimming cut 8 bases from V and 2 bases from J; bases unmatched to any gene: 8. Germline CDR1 MDHEN, CDR2 SYDVKM. This CDR3 is 14 amino acids long.

The table lists this clone with many counts. The V and J genes are TRBV28 and TRBJ1-2; D is unclear. The germline V gene has CDR1 MDHEN and CDR2 SYDVKM. CDR3 length equals 15 residues. V was shortened by 3 bases and J by 5 bases, with 16 bases between the two germline ends. The CDR3 here is CASSFSLGLEYGYTF. In nucleotides, the CDR3 is TGTGCCAGCAGTTTTTCTTTAGGGCTGGAGTATGGCTACACCTTC.